These T cell receptor beta chains were read from a single sample in a study of T-cell memory formation after mild COVID-19. TCRdb analysed the 5' RACE reads with MiXCR anew, one entry per CDR3 protein. The repertoire holds approximately 210,000 distinct CDR3 sequences, with around 18% as singletons. Material for sequencing was PBMCs or a T cell subset sorted from them (not recorded which). The receptors come from an adult woman who had mild COVID-19 (a few samples of this study predate the infection). Cell type and time point are not known. Both conserved end residues are part of each CDR3. Each record gives: V gene, clone size, CDR3 protein. Size values are once, few and many counts, or a class for expanded clones, and some rows have none.

>TRBV28|few
CASSSSHPSIEQYF
>TRBV9|NA
CASSVTQGGTGELFF
>TRBV7-2|NA
CASSQNGVQPQHF
>TRBV12-3/TRBV12-4|few
CASSLSSGRVNEQFF
>TRBV10-2|few
CASKRQGFQETQYF
>TRBV5-6|NA
CASSLTASNYGYTF
>TRBV9|few
CASSLHRNGELFF
>TRBV20-1|NA
CSAIPKTSGSWRETQYF
>TRBV20-1|few
CSARGGPGGDYGYTF
>TRBV3-1|NA
CASSQGGLRAQHF
>TRBV7-9|NA
CASSLGSQPQHF
>TRBV6-5|NA
CASSYSSGSSPNEQFF
>TRBV24-1|NA
CATSDRGFEQFF
>TRBV7-6|NA
CASNSAAGETQYF
>TRBV5-1|few
CASSVSGTGEPYEQYF
>TRBV5-1|NA
CASGGGGTDTQYF
>TRBV18|NA
CASSPGGQVNSPLHF
>TRBV14|NA
CASSRHEAGELFF
>TRBV20-1|NA
CSARVGHPDSPLHF
>TRBV7-9|NA
CASSSWETQYF
>TRBV7-6|few
CASSPRGGKYNEQFF
>TRBV20-1|few
CSGLAGADEQFF
>TRBV7-9|NA
CASTSGADNEKLFF
>TRBV21-1|few
CASSKGYILRAEAFF
>TRBV6-2/TRBV6-3|NA
CASGSQGDRETQYF
>TRBV6-5|few
CASSYRTDYEQYF
>TRBV5-1|NA
CASSIGGKETQYF
>TRBV11-2|few
CASSFLAGGPSDTQYF
>TRBV7-9|NA
CASSWTSAYEQYF